This TCR beta chain comes out of a study of OX40 agonist ivuxolimab in advanced cancers. The table came from immunoSEQ multiplex PCR; TCRdb's copy has only in-frame clones and leaves some out. The data contain around 36,000 clones, roughly three quarters of them singletons. V lost 4 bases, J lost 1 base, and 4 bases stayed unmatched. The CDR3 has 15 amino acids. Germline V CDR1 and CDR2: LNHDA, SQIVND (reference sequence). J is TRBJ2-7 and V is TRBV19, with TRBD2 matching over 10 bases. Sequencing was performed on CD4+ or CD8+ T cells sorted from blood, taken in a trial of the OX40 agonist ivuxolimab. This sequence was found in an adult with an advanced solid tumor such as melanoma, head and neck, liver or kidney cancer. The CDR3 protein is CASSTSGSGSYEQYF. DNA for the CDR3: TGTGCCAGTAGTACTAGCGGGAGTGGATCCTACGAGCAGTACTTC.